This T cell receptor beta chain was recovered during a study of cytomegalovirus exposure and HLA in healthy donors. Study findings and constraints: What TCR beta sequences reportedly achieved was accurate prediction of HLA-A and HLA-B alleles in most subjects. Earlier results showed most TCR beta V segments being productive about 87% or about 30% of the time. In presence/absence analyses, roughly uniform sequencing depth across donors was assumed.

As to this clone: Its antigen is not known.

This PCR relied on a set of 60 Vbeta primers and 13 Jbeta primers. Per the original data handling: Around 9.9 million shared chains were among the about 80 million unique TCR beta chains that a later analysis counted. Sequencing was performed with immunoSEQ multiplex PCR; in TCRdb, only in-frame clones are kept and a portion is missing. The V and J calls and clone size were taken over from that table, and D and trimming were inferred from the DNA. This sample has over 75,000 clones, with 60% to 80% found just once. The CDR3 loop spans 12 amino acids. Germline CDR1 reads SQVTM; CDR2 reads ANQGSEA. With 6 bases removed from V and 0 bases from J, the gap between germline ends came to 5 bases.

J is TRBJ1-4 and V is TRBV29-1; D not certain. The TCR originated in a female donor in good health and CMV-seronegative. Material for sequencing was PBMCs. The DNA for the CDR3 is TGCAGCGTGGCAGCAACTAATGAAAAACTGTTTTTT. This encodes CSVAATNEKLFF.